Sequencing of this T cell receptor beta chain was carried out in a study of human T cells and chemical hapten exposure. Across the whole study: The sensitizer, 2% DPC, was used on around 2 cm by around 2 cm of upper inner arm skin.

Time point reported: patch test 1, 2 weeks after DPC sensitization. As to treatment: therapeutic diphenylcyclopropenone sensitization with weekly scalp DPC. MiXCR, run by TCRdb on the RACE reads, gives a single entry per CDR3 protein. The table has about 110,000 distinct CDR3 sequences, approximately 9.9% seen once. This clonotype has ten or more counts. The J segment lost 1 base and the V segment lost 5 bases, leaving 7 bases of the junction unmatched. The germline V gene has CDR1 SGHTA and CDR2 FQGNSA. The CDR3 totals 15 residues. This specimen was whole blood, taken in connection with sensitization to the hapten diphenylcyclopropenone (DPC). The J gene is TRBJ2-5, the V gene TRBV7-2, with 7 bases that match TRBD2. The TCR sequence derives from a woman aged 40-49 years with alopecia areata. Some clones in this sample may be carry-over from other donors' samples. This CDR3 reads CASSLSRGIQETQYF. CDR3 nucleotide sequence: TGTGCCAGCAGCCTCTCGCGGGGGATCCAAGAGACCCAGTACTTC.